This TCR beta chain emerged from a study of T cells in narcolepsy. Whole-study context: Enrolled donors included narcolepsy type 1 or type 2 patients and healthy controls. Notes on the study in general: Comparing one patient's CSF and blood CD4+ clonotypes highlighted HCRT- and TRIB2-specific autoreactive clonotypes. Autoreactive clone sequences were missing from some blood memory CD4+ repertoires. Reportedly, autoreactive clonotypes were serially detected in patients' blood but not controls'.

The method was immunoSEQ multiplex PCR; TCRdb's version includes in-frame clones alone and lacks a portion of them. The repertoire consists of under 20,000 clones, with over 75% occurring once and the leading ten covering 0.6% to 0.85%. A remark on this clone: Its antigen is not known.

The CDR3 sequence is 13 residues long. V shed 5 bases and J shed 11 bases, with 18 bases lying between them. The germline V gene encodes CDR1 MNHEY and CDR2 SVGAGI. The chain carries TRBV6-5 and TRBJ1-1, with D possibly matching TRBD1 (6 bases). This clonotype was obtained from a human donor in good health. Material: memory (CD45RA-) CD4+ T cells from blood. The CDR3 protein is CASSGLGPQGAFF. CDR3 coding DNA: TGTGCCAGCAGTGGACTAGGGCCCCAGGGGGCTTTCTTT.